This entry is about one TCR beta chain. This clone's antigen is unknown. Qualities for individual bases were not recorded, and no much larger clone is one base off. This entry belongs to a study of blood T cell repertoires in COVID-19 (dated by TCRdb to 2019 to 2021). Context from the whole study: The collaborator samples originated in the United States, Italy and Spain and spanned the acute and convalescent phases of COVID-19. The prospective study material was composed of cDNA or gDNA derived from T cells, B-cell-depleted T cells, or PBMCs. Subjects who had been exposed to COVID-19, were actively infected with it, or had recovered from it provided the deeply sampled blood TCRbeta repertoires that made up the dataset. A freely available public database, intended as a resource for researchers studying the immune response to SARS-CoV-2, is where the repertoires were released. Samples came from the ongoing ImmuneRACE study (first 160 participants) plus 1,254 subjects from 6 global collaborators. Nearly every sample came with metadata listing a de-identified subject ID, COVID-19 status, age in years and sex. Where available, HLA class I and class II types were taken from metadata supplied by the sample provider and were not determined by assay-based typing. The full study reports these points: The quantity of clinical and demographic metadata differed by source and by participant and was supplied without curation.

Enrolling through a virtual design, the prospective study's participants ranged in age from roughly 18 to 95 years and lived across 20 to 30 United States geographic areas. To assign participants to cohorts, the prospective study relied on clinical history that participants themselves reported in a screening survey and a study questionnaire. For ImmuneRACE Cohort 3, a participant was defined as recovered based on two consecutive negative NP/OP PCR tests, clearance by a healthcare professional, or resolution of symptoms. Mobile phlebotomists in the prospective study collected whole blood, serum and a nasopharyngeal or oropharyngeal swab from every participant. Prospective study participants could optionally give additional blood draws and questionnaires over a roughly two-month period. Before DNA extraction, blood samples from the prospective study were shipped at room temperature or frozen. From the cysteine up to the phenylalanine, the CDR3 has a length of 15 residues. Only CDR3 DNA remains: 45 bases, in frame from the first base. At the junction V is shortened by 2 bases and J by 4 bases, with 14 bases in between. The germline V gene encodes CDR1 ENHRY and CDR2 SYGVKD.

TCRbeta CDR3 regions were amplified from genomic DNA by means of the immunoSEQ Assay, a bias-controlled multiplex PCR. In the original analysis: The number of nucleated cells in each sample was estimated by amplification of reference gene primers within the assay. To quantify the absolute abundance of each unique TCRbeta CDR3 rearrangement, sequence reads were collapsed and filtered. For each sample, productive Simpson clonality was calculated by taking the square root of Simpson's diversity index across productive rearrangements. The table was pulled from immuneACCESS by TCRdb, which kept in-frame rearrangements only. Such tables lose some clones; where checked, under half of the loss comes from unresolved V genes, and the rest has no known cause. D and trimming come from the DNA, and the V and J calls and clone size come from that table. In this sample the table shows hundreds of thousands of clones, about nine tenths of which occur a single time. The ten largest clonotypes hold 8% to 9% of the sample.

Sequencing was carried out using PBMCs or T cells enriched from blood (not recorded which). The chain uses TRBV10-3 and TRBJ1-1; TRBD1 is possibly the D segment (6 matching bases). The source is a young woman who had recovered from COVID-19. The encoded CDR3 is CAISETGQMGTEAFF. The DNA sequence is given as TGTGCCATCAGTGAGACGGGACAAATGGGCACTGAAGCTTTCTTT.